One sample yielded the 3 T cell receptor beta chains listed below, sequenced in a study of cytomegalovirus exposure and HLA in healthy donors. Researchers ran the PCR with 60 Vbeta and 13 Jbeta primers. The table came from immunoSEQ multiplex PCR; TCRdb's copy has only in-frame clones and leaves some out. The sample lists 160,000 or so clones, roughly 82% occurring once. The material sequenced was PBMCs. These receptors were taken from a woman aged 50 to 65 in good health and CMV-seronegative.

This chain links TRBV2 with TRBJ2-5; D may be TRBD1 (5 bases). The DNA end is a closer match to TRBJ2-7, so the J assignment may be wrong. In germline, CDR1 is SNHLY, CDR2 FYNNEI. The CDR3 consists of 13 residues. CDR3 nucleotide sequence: TGTGCCAGCAGTGACAGGGTGCAGAGCGAGCAGTACTTC. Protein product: CASSDRVQSEQYF.

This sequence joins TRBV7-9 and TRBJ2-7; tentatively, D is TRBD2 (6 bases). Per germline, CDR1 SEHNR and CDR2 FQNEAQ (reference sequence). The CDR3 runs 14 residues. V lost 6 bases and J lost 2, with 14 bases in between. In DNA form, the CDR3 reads TGTGCCAGCAGTTCGACTAGGGGAGCCTACGAGCAGTACTTC. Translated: CASSSTRGAYEQYF.

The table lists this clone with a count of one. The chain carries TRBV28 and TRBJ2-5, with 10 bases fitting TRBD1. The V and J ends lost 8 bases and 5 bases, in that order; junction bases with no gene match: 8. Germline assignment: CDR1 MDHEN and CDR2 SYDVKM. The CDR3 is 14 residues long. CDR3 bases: TGTGCCAGCGGTGAGGGACAGGGGAGGGAGACCCAGTACTTC. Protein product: CASGEGQGRETQYF.